Following are 23 T cell receptor beta chains from one sample sequenced in a study of shared clonotypes between healthy human individuals. The table came from immunoSEQ multiplex PCR; TCRdb's copy has only in-frame clones and leaves some out. This sample has approximately 1.5 million clones, with roughly 98.5% found just once. Sequencing was done on a sample of naive CD4+ T cells sorted from blood. The subset here: CD45RA+ positively selected. Receptors originate from a man aged 30-40 years in good health.

V usage is TRBV5-1 and J usage is TRBJ2-7, with 11 bases aligning to TRBD1. The CDR3 spans 17 residues. The germline gives CDR1 SGHRS, CDR2 YFSETQ. Trimming took 2 bases from V and 4 from J; bases not matched to a gene: 11. DNA of the CDR3: TGCGCCAGCAGCTTAGGCACCGGGACAGGGGGATTGTACGAGCAGTACTTC. Amino acids: CASSLGTGTGGLYEQYF.

The chain carries TRBV2 and TRBJ2-7; D possibly uses TRBD1 or TRBD2 (5 bases each). The CDR3 covers 13 residues. Germline loops: CDR1 SNHLY, CDR2 FYNNEI. V dropped 8 bases and J dropped 6 bases, with 17 bases sitting between them. The CDR3 sequence: CASSVRGVGEQYF. CDR3 in DNA: TGTGCCAGCTCCGTAAGGGGAGTTGGCGAGCAGTACTTC. Full variable domain (missing parts from reference TRBV2 and TRBJ2-7): EPEVTQTPSHQVTQMGQEVILRCVPISNHLYFYWYRQILGQKVEFLVSFYNNEISEKSEIFDDQFSVERPDGSNFTLKIRSTKLEDSAMYFCASSVRGVGEQYFGPGTRLTVT.

The chain has TRBV4-1 and TRBJ2-2, with no clear D. V was shortened by 3 bases and J by 2 bases, with 7 bases between the two germline ends. The CDR3 runs to 14 residues. Per the germline V gene, CDR1 is MGHRA and CDR2 is YSYEKL. This chain's CDR3 is CASSHNDNTGELFF. The CDR3 DNA reads as TGCGCCAGCAGCCATAACGATAACACCGGGGAGCTGTTTTTT.

The chain is built from TRBV28 and TRBJ1-2, with D uncertain. The germline CDR1 and CDR2 sequences are MDHEN and SYDVKM. The V gene lost 5 bases and the J gene lost 5 bases, with 9 bases spanning the gap. The CDR3 length is 12 residues. CDR3 protein: CASSADGYGYTF. As DNA, the CDR3 is TGTGCCAGCAGTGCGGACGGTTATGGCTACACCTTC.

The chain combines TRBV7-9 with TRBJ2-2; 9 nucleotides align to TRBD1. CDR1 SEHNR and CDR2 FQNEAQ come from the germline V gene (reference sequence). Germline trimming cut 5 bases from V and 5 bases from J; bases unmatched to any gene: 6. The CDR3 contains 15 residues. The CDR3 DNA reads TGTGCCAGCAGCGAAGGACAGGGGAAAACCGGGGAGCTGTTTTTT. Its protein product is CASSEGQGKTGELFF.

The genes are TRBV5-4 and TRBJ2-1; 14 bases are shared with TRBD2. J was trimmed by 3 bases and V by 4 bases; bases with no gene match: 6. Germline CDR1 reads SGHNT; CDR2 reads YYREEE (reference sequence). CDR3 length: 17 residues. The CDR3 region has the DNA TGTGCCAGCAGCCGTCGACTAGCGGGAGGGGGCTACAATGAGCAGTTCTTC. It translates to CASSRRLAGGGYNEQFF.

This chain links TRBV5-1 with TRBJ2-7; no firm D call. This CDR3 spans 16 amino acids. CDR1 SGHRS and CDR2 YFSETQ come from the germline V gene. Trimming left V 0 bases short and J 0 bases short, with 13 bases between. This CDR3 is CASSLDWAASSYEQYF. CDR3 coding DNA: TGCGCCAGCAGCTTGGACTGGGCCGCCAGCTCCTACGAGCAGTACTTC. The entire variable domain, with the rest obtained from reference TRBV5-1 and TRBJ2-7, is as follows: KAGVTQTPRYLIKTRGQQVTLSCSPISGHRSVSWYQQTPGQGLQFLFEYFSETQRNKGNFPGRFSGRQFSNSRSEMNVSTLELGDSALYLCASSLDWAASSYEQYFGPGTRLTVT.

The gene calls are TRBV5-6 and TRBJ1-1, with D perhaps TRBD1 (5 bases). CDR1 is SGHDT, CDR2 YYEEEE, per germline. CDR3 size: 14 residues. With 3 bases removed from V and 0 bases from J, the gap between germline ends came to 9 bases. This chain's CDR3 is CASSSIRVNTEAFF. DNA for the CDR3: TGTGCCAGCAGCTCGATCAGGGTGAACACTGAAGCTTTCTTT.

The rearrangement links TRBV7-6 to TRBJ1-4; 7 nucleotides agree with TRBD1. This CDR3 is 15 amino acids long. V trimming: 5 bases; J trimming: 6 bases; junction bases outside the gene matches: 9. Germline V gene sequence: CDR1 SGHVS, CDR2 FNYEAQ. The CDR3 here is CASSPSGTVHEKLFF. The CDR3 DNA is TGTGCCAGCAGCCCCTCCGGGACAGTACATGAAAAACTGTTTTTT.

CDR3 residues: CASSFYGGRRNTQYF. For the CDR3, the DNA is TGTGCCAGCAGTTTTTACGGCGGGAGAAGAAATACGCAGTATTTT. The chain combines TRBV7-9 with TRBJ2-3; TRBD2 matches 7 bases. The CDR3 is made up of 15 amino acids. CDR1 is SEHNR and CDR2 is FQNEAQ in the germline V gene (reference sequence). Trimming at V came to 6 bases and at J to 7 bases, leaving 13 bases not matched to a gene.

The gene calls are TRBV11-2 and TRBJ2-7; weak D call: TRBD1 (5 bases). The CDR3 runs 15 residues. Trimming stripped 2 bases from V and 6 bases from J, with 17 bases between. The germline gives CDR1 SGHAT, CDR2 FQNNGV. CDR3: CASSLRAGLNSEQYF. The CDR3 coding sequence is TGTGCCAGCAGCTTAAGGGCAGGGTTAAATAGCGAGCAGTACTTC.

The rearrangement joins TRBV7-9 to TRBJ2-4; 7 bases line up with TRBD1. The CDR3 has 11 amino acids. The V gene's germline CDR1 is SEHNR and CDR2 FQNEAQ (reference sequence). The ends lost 6 bases at V and 10 bases at J; junction bases unmatched: 3. The chain's CDR3 is CASSTQGIQYF. CDR3 DNA sequence: TGTGCCAGCAGTACACAGGGGATTCAGTACTTC.

The chain combines TRBV7-9 with TRBJ1-1; 7 bases fit TRBD1. The V segment lost 5 bases and the J segment 1 base; nucleotides outside the gene matches: 4. CDR3 length equals 14 residues. Germline CDR1 reads SEHNR; CDR2 reads FQNEAQ (reference sequence). CDR3 sequence: CASSPGGWNTEAFF. The CDR3 nucleotides read TGTGCCAGCAGCCCAGGGGGTTGGAACACTGAAGCTTTCTTT.

The gene calls are TRBV6-1 and TRBJ2-7, with 12 bases that match TRBD2. V trimming: 4 bases; J trimming: 2 bases; junction bases outside the gene matches: 6. Per the germline V gene, CDR1 is MNHNS and CDR2 is SASEGT. CDR3 length equals 16 residues. The CDR3 reads CASSAITSGRPYEQYF. DNA for the CDR3: TGTGCCAGCAGTGCGATTACTAGCGGGAGGCCCTACGAGCAGTACTTC.

V gene TRBV10-3 combines with J gene TRBJ2-7; D unclear. The CDR3 has 13 amino acids. Germline V CDR1 and CDR2: ENHRY, SYGVKD. Trimming pared 5 bases from V and 2 bases from J, leaving 10 bases between. CDR3 sequence reads: CAISSVTTYEQYF. The CDR3 region has the DNA TGTGCCATCAGTAGTGTCACAACCTACGAGCAGTACTTC.

This chain uses TRBV5-1 with TRBJ2-7, with D possibly TRBD1 on 6 matching bases. V shed 4 bases and J shed 0 bases, with 11 bases lying between them. The CDR3 runs to 14 residues. Germline V lookup: CDR1 SGHRS, CDR2 YFSETQ. For the CDR3, the DNA is TGCGCCAGCAGCCAGGACAGAGACTCCTACGAGCAGTACTTC. Translation: CASSQDRDSYEQYF.

The CDR3 spells CASSLVLAQETQYF. For the CDR3, the DNA is TGTGCCAGCAGCTTAGTGCTAGCGCAAGAGACCCAGTACTTC. The V and J genes are TRBV7-2 and TRBJ2-5; possible D gene TRBD2, 6 bases. Trimming stripped 1 base from V and 2 bases from J, with 8 bases between. Germline lookup yields CDR1 SGHTA and CDR2 FQGNSA. The CDR3 contains 14 residues.

V and J are TRBV19 and TRBJ2-6; D is uncertain. The CDR3 runs to 16 residues. The V and J ends lost 1 base and 4 bases respectively, with 11 bases between them. Looked up from germline, CDR1 is LNHDA and CDR2 is SQIVND (reference sequence). The CDR3: CASSIGALVGANVLTF. The CDR3 nucleotides are TGTGCCAGTAGTATAGGCGCCTTGGTGGGGGCCAACGTCCTGACTTTC.

The CDR3 bases are TGTGCCAGCAGCTTAACCCGAACCGCCAGGGCCTACGAGCAGTACTTC. Protein product: CASSLTRTARAYEQYF. The rearrangement uses TRBV7-8 and TRBJ2-7, with D possibly matching TRBD1 (5 bases). Deletions cut 2 bases from V and 2 bases from J, with 16 bases between. Looked up from germline, CDR1 is SGHVS and CDR2 is FQNEAQ. The CDR3 consists of 16 residues.

The chain combines TRBV18 with TRBJ1-1; weak D call: TRBD1 (5 bases). Between the trimmed V and J ends, which lost 6 bases and 0 bases, there was a span of 17 bases. Germline loops: CDR1 KGHSH, CDR2 LQKENI. The CDR3 loop spans 16 amino acids. CDR3 nucleotide sequence: TGTGCCAGCTCTCCAGCCCCGGGGGGGATGAACACTGAAGCTTTCTTT. As protein: CASSPAPGGMNTEAFF.

The J gene is TRBJ2-7, the V gene TRBV18, with 9 bases fitting TRBD1. The trim removed 0 bases at V and 5 bases at J, leaving 2 bases unmatched. Germline CDR1 and CDR2: KGHSH and LQKENI. This CDR3 has 14 residues. The CDR3 region is CASSPPGTGNEQYF. CDR3 nucleotides: TGTGCCAGCTCACCACCCGGGACAGGGAACGAGCAGTACTTC.

The chain links TRBV7-8 to TRBJ2-3; possibly TRBD1 for D (5 bases). V lost 2 bases to trimming and J lost 4 bases, with 16 bases between them. Germline loops: CDR1 SGHVS, CDR2 FQNEAQ. The CDR3 loop spans 16 amino acids. The CDR3 region is CASSLQGARGADTQYF. In DNA form, the CDR3 reads TGTGCCAGCAGCTTACAAGGGGCCCGAGGTGCAGATACGCAGTATTTT.

The rearrangement uses TRBV5-1 and TRBJ1-1, with D possibly matching TRBD1 (5 bases). Trimming cost V 4 bases and J 6 bases, with 13 bases left between them. The CDR3 is 13 amino acids. Germline loops: CDR1 SGHRS, CDR2 YFSETQ. The DNA for the CDR3 is TGCGCCAGCAGCGAGGGTGGGGGACCTGAAGCTTTCTTT. It translates to CASSEGGGPEAFF.